This passage covers 13 T cell receptor beta chains from one sample sequenced in a study of shared clonotypes between healthy human individuals. Data came from immunoSEQ multiplex PCR; TCRdb stores just in-frame clones and leaves some out. The table records 2.5 million or so clones, 90% to 95% of them present only once. Sequencing was carried out using naive CD4+ T cells sorted from blood. Subset: CD45RA+ positively selected. The source of these receptors is a man aged 18 to 30 in good health.

The V and J genes are TRBV18 and TRBJ1-5, with D unclear. V dropped 1 base and J dropped 5 bases, with 9 bases sitting between them. Germline V CDR1 and CDR2: KGHSH, LQKENI. The CDR3 is made up of 14 amino acids. The CDR3 region is CASSPQVSDQPQHF. In DNA, the CDR3 is TGTGCCAGCTCACCACAGGTTTCAGATCAGCCCCAGCATTTT.

The CDR3, as DNA: TGTGCCATCAGTGAGTTTAGCGGGGCAGAAGGAGATACGCAGTATTTT. Encoded protein: CAISEFSGAEGDTQYF. The chain employs TRBV10-3 and TRBJ2-3, with 8 nucleotides matching TRBD2. This CDR3 has 16 amino acids. V trimming: 1 base; J trimming: 5 bases; junction bases outside the gene matches: 8. CDR1 and CDR2 from the germline V gene are ENHRY and SYGVKD.

This chain joins TRBV6-1 and TRBJ2-3, with 9 nucleotides matching TRBD1. This CDR3 spans 16 amino acids. The ends lost 0 bases at V and 4 bases at J; junction bases unmatched: 5. Germline V lookup: CDR1 MNHNS, CDR2 SASEGT. The CDR3 is CASSEAGGQGPDTQYF. The CDR3 nucleotides are TGTGCCAGCAGTGAAGCTGGGGGACAGGGCCCAGATACGCAGTATTTT.

V usage is TRBV27 and J usage is TRBJ2-7, with 8 positions matching TRBD1. This CDR3 is built from 14 residues. Germline V gives CDR1 MNHEY, CDR2 SMNVEV (reference sequence). The V segment lost 2 bases and the J segment 7 bases; nucleotides outside the gene matches: 7. CDR3 loop: CASSLTRTGREQYF. CDR3 nucleotide sequence: TGTGCCAGCAGTTTAACCCGGACAGGGCGGGAGCAGTACTTC.

J is TRBJ1-1 and V is TRBV14; no definite D call. The CDR3 spans 14 residues. Deletions cut 0 bases from V and 1 base from J, with 6 bases between. Per the germline V gene, CDR1 is SGHDN and CDR2 is FVKESK. The CDR3 loop reads CASSQDNTNTEAFF. The CDR3 DNA sequence: TGTGCCAGCAGCCAAGATAACACGAACACTGAAGCTTTCTTT.

The chain carries TRBV29-1 and TRBJ1-3, with TRBD1 as a possible D gene (5 bases). Germline values: CDR1 SQVTM, CDR2 ANQGSEA. Trimming shortened V by 6 bases and J by 8 bases, and 23 bases separated the two germline ends. CDR3 size: 15 residues. The CDR3 here is CSVLSRDQALYTIYF. The CDR3 DNA is TGCAGCGTGCTCAGCCGGGACCAGGCTCTCTACACCATATATTTT.

The chain recombines TRBV7-2 with TRBJ2-5; D uncertain. The CDR3 extends over 15 amino acids. Germline loops: CDR1 SGHTA, CDR2 FQGNSA. Trimming took 5 bases from V and 1 from J, leaving 14 bases between them. CDR3 sequence reads: CASSRFWALQETQYF. In DNA form, the CDR3 reads TGTGCCAGCAGCCGCTTCTGGGCCCTCCAAGAGACCCAGTACTTC.

The chain recombines TRBV21-1 with TRBJ2-6; the table's TRBD1 call for D was not verified on the DNA. TRBV21-1 is a known pseudogene. The CDR3 loop spans 16 amino acids. The CDR3 nucleotides are TGTGCCAGCAGCGGATATCACAGGTCTGGGGCCAACGTCCTGACTTTC. Protein: CASSGYHRSGANVLTF.

The chain combines TRBV15 with TRBJ2-1, with a possible D match to TRBD1 (6 bases). Germline-derived CDR1 and CDR2 are LNHNV and YYDKDF (reference sequence). V gave up 3 bases and J gave up 3 bases, with 12 bases separating them. The CDR3 is 15 residues long. CDR3 sequence: CATSRVGGVYNEQFF. CDR3 sequence (DNA): TGTGCCACCAGCAGGGTAGGGGGAGTCTACAATGAGCAGTTCTTC. Filled out from reference TRBV15 and TRBJ2-1, the complete variable domain reads DAMVIQNPRYQVTQFGKPVTLSCSQTLNHNVMYWYQQKSSQAPKLLFHYYDKDFNNEADTPDNFQSRRPNTSFCFLDIRSPGLGDTAMYLCATSRVGGVYNEQFFGPGTRLTVL.

The rearrangement links TRBV5-4 to TRBJ2-3; 13 nucleotides align to TRBD2. This CDR3 has 16 residues. In germline, CDR1 is SGHNT, CDR2 YYREEE (reference sequence). V was clipped by 3 bases and J by 4 bases; unmatched bases: 5. The CDR3 sequence is CASSSLAGGPPDTQYF. Written as DNA, the CDR3 is TGTGCCAGCAGCTCACTAGCGGGAGGGCCCCCAGATACGCAGTATTTT.

The chain links TRBV4-1 to TRBJ1-1; TRBD1 might be the D (5 bases). Between the trimmed V and J ends, which lost 5 bases and 10 bases, there was a span of 17 bases. The length of the CDR3 is 13 residues. CDR1 and CDR2 (germline): MGHRA, YSYEKL. As DNA, the CDR3 is TGCGCCAGCAGCTCCCCCGGGGGGGTTTCAGCTTTCTTT. This translates into CASSSPGGVSAFF.

The chain combines TRBV7-8 with TRBJ1-6; 8 bases agree with TRBD1. CDR3 size: 17 residues. The trim removed 5 bases at V and 4 bases at J, leaving 10 bases unmatched. Germline V gene sequence: CDR1 SGHVS, CDR2 FQNEAQ. CDR3 bases: TGTGCCAGCAGCCTAGGACAGGGAGTAGGATATAATTCACCCCTCCACTTT. Encoded protein: CASSLGQGVGYNSPLHF.

V gene TRBV30 combines with J gene TRBJ2-3, with D possibly TRBD1 on 6 matching bases. CDR3 length: 12 amino acids. Germline V gene lookup returns CDR1 GTSNPN and CDR2 SVGIG (reference sequence). V lost 2 bases, J lost 5 bases, and 8 bases lay in between. The CDR3 nucleotides read TGTGCCTGGAGTCAAGGGGGAGATACGCAGTATTTT. Translated, it gives CAWSQGGDTQYF. Full variable domain (rest looked up from reference TRBV30 and TRBJ2-3): SQTIHQWPATLVQPVGSPLSLECTVEGTSNPNLYWYRQAAGRGLQLLFYSVGIGQISSEVPQNLSASRPQDRQFILSSKKLLLSDSGFYLCAWSQGGDTQYFGPGTRLTVL.